These T cell receptor beta chains were read from a single sample in a study of preoperative IRX-2 immunotherapy in early breast cancer. The data were produced by immunoSEQ multiplex PCR, yet TCRdb's version contains in-frame clones alone and is incomplete. The sample yields more than 6,500 clones, around 80% seen once. The source material was tumor tissue, sampled after IRX-2 immunotherapy. These receptors were taken from a human donor with breast cancer. CDR3s include the opening cysteine and the closing phenylalanine or tryptophan. D genes are given only for firm matches. Expanded clones are given a class, and other clones once, few, many or no size at all.

j_gene,abundance,v_gene,d_gene,CDR3aa,CDR3nt
TRBJ1-2,-,TRBV5-1,-,CASSLEGRGEGYTF,TGCGCCAGCAGCTTGGAGGGCAGGGGAGAAGGCTACACCTTC
TRBJ1-5,-,TRBV12-5,-,CASQRQGLNQPQHF,TGTGCCAGCCAACGGCAAGGGCTGAATCAGCCCCAGCATTTT
TRBJ2-5,once,TRBV7-4,TRBD2,CASSLTRLAGDNRETQYF,TGTGCCAGCAGCCTAACGCGTCTAGCGGGGGACAACAGGGAGACCCAGTACTTC
TRBJ1-1,-,TRBV14,-,CASSQVSGYTEAFF,TGTGCCAGCAGCCAAGTCTCGGGGTACACTGAAGCTTTCTTT
TRBJ2-5,few,TRBV11-3,TRBD2,CASSHGLAGETQYF,TGTGCCAGCAGCCACGGACTAGCGGGGGAGACCCAGTACTTC
TRBJ1-4,-,TRBV10-1,-,CASREGRNEKLFF,TGCGCCAGCAGGGAGGGGAGAAATGAAAAACTGTTTTTT
TRBJ2-7,-,TRBV15,TRBD2,CATSSRHSGANSYEQYF,TGTGCCACCAGCAGCAGGCATAGCGGGGCGAACTCCTACGAGCAGTACTTC
TRBJ1-2,-,TRBV28,-,CASRGQVTYGYTF,TGTGCCAGCAGGGGCCAGGTGACCTATGGCTACACCTTC
TRBJ2-5,few,TRBV18,TRBD1,CASSPLHRGAGGEETQYF,TGTGCCAGCTCACCACTCCACCGCGGGGCAGGGGGCGAAGAGACCCAGTACTTC
TRBJ1-1,few,TRBV10-3,-,CAISESGIWFGAFF,TGTGCCATCAGTGAGTCTGGCATTTGGTTTGGAGCTTTCTTT
TRBJ1-6,-,TRBV6-8,TRBD1,CASRPRDSSYNSPLHF,TGTGCCAGCAGGCCCCGGGACAGCTCCTATAATTCACCCCTCCACTTT
TRBJ1-2,medium-sized,TRBV6-8,TRBD1,CASSASTGNRGGYTF,TGTGCCAGCAGTGCGTCGACAGGGAACCGGGGTGGCTACACCTTC
TRBJ1-1,-,TRBV7-7,TRBD1,CASSFHRGANTEAFF,TGTGCCAGCAGCTTTCACAGGGGGGCGAACACTGAAGCTTTCTTT
TRBJ2-3,-,TRBV14,TRBD2,CASSPLAGAIHRQYF,TGTGCCAGCAGCCCTCTAGCGGGGGCCATCCACAGGCAGTATTTT
TRBJ2-2,-,TRBV6-8,TRBD1,CASSGQGAFGELFF,TGTGCCAGCAGTGGTCAGGGGGCGTTCGGGGAGCTGTTTTTT
TRBJ2-3,-,TRBV30,-,CAWLSGWSSSTDTQYF,TGTGCCTGGTTATCTGGCTGGTCATCTAGCACAGATACGCAGTATTTT
TRBJ1-2,-,TRBV29-1,-,CSVERQLNYGYTF,TGCAGCGTTGAAAGACAGCTTAACTATGGCTACACCTTC
TRBJ2-5,-,TRBV11-3,TRBD1,CASSRQGNRIQETQYF,TGTGCCAGCAGCCGACAGGGTAACCGAATACAAGAGACCCAGTACTTC
TRBJ2-7,few,TRBV18,-,CASSSRGAYEQYF,TGTGCCAGCTCATCGAGAGGCGCTTACGAGCAGTACTTC
TRBJ1-3,-,TRBV5-1,-,CASSSQGPYRSGNTIYF,TGCGCCAGCAGCAGCCAGGGGCCCTATAGATCTGGAAACACCATATATTTT
TRBJ1-1,-,TRBV18,TRBD1,CASSPSRGHTEAFF,TGTGCCAGCTCACCCTCAAGGGGGCACACTGAAGCTTTCTTT
TRBJ2-3,-,TRBV18,TRBD1,CASSPRTGRGPLNF,TGTGCCAGCTCACCAAGGACAGGTCGAGGACCCCTGAATTTT
TRBJ1-3,-,TRBV12-5,-,CASGFGGPGNTIYF,TGTGCTAGTGGTTTTGGGGGGCCTGGAAACACCATATATTTT
TRBJ1-5,-,TRBV1,-,CASSQDEGGYQPQHF,TGCGCCAGCAGCCAAGATGAGGGGGGGTATCAGCCCCAGCATTTT
TRBJ2-1,-,TRBV11-3,TRBD2,CASSLSGGAGGEQFF,TGTGCCAGCAGCTTAAGCGGGGGGGCAGGCGGTGAGCAGTTCTTC
TRBJ1-5,-,TRBV6-8,TRBD1,CASADRGNNQPQHF,TGTGCCAGCGCCGACAGGGGAAACAATCAGCCCCAGCATTTT
TRBJ2-5,-,TRBV18,-,CASSPDPHGETQYF,TGTGCCAGCTCACCAGACCCTCATGGAGAGACCCAGTACTTC
TRBJ1-4,few,TRBV11-3,-,CASSLGPGPQASIKLFF,TGTGCCAGCAGCTTAGGTCCCGGACCTCAAGCCTCTATAAAACTGTTTTTT
TRBJ1-6,-,TRBV19,TRBD1,CASSGTGYSPLHF,TGTGCCAGTTCCGGGACAGGCTATTCACCCCTCCACTTT
TRBJ1-5,-,TRBV6-1,TRBD1,CASSEVNRGFYSNQPQHF,TGTGCCAGCAGTGAAGTGAACAGGGGGTTTTATAGCAATCAGCCCCAGCATTTT
TRBJ1-2,-,TRBV10-3,TRBD1,CAISESTAGGSYGYTF,TGTGCCATCAGTGAGTCGACGGCAGGGGGGTCCTATGGCTACACCTTC
TRBJ2-5,once,TRBV28,-,CASETPAAQETQYF,TGTGCCAGCGAAACTCCGGCAGCACAAGAGACCCAGTACTTC
TRBJ1-2,once,TRBV11-3,-,CASSADSRNYGYTF,TGTGCCAGCAGCGCGGACAGTCGTAACTATGGCTACACCTTC
TRBJ2-3,medium-sized,TRBV18,TRBD2,CASSPAVAGGLTDTQYF,TGTGCCAGCTCACCCGCGGTAGCGGGGGGGCTCACAGATACGCAGTATTTT
TRBJ2-7,once,TRBV11-3,-,CASSLASGRGLGYEQYF,TGTGCCAGCAGCTTGGCCTCGGGTCGAGGGCTAGGCTACGAGCAGTACTTC
TRBJ2-3,once,TRBV25-1,-,CASSESLVDTQYF,TGTGCCAGCAGTGAATCCCTAGTTGATACGCAGTATTTT
TRBJ1-1,-,TRBV5-1,-,CASSLNSWGTEAFF,TGCGCCAGCAGCTTGAACAGCTGGGGCACTGAAGCTTTCTTT
TRBJ2-7,-,TRBV5-1,-,CASSLGGSSYEQYF,TGCGCCAGCAGCTTGGGTGGGAGCTCCTACGAGCAGTACTTC
TRBJ1-5,-,TRBV6-8,TRBD1,CASRVTGDSNQPQHF,TGTGCCAGCAGGGTTACAGGGGATAGCAATCAGCCCCAGCATTTT
TRBJ2-3,-,TRBV19,-,CASSTGLTSTDTQYF,TGTGCCAGTAGTACAGGGCTAACAAGCACAGATACGCAGTATTTT
TRBJ2-3,-,TRBV5-1,-,CASSLAIITDTQYF,TGCGCCAGCAGCTTGGCCATCATCACAGATACGCAGTATTTT
TRBJ1-1,-,TRBV18,-,CASSPFQGRGILNTEAFF,TGTGCCAGCTCACCATTTCAGGGGAGGGGGATTCTGAACACTGAAGCTTTCTTT
TRBJ1-1,-,TRBV6-8,-,CASTTADSLAFF,TGTGCCAGCACCACAGCAGACAGTCTGGCTTTCTTT
TRBJ2-2,-,TRBV7-4,TRBD2,CASSLRTSRGTGELFF,TGTGCCAGCAGCCTCCGGACTAGCAGGGGCACCGGGGAGCTGTTTTTT
TRBJ2-7,-,TRBV7-6,-,CASSPGPVGTYEQYF,TGTGCCAGCAGCCCCGGCCCCGTAGGAACCTACGAGCAGTACTTC
TRBJ2-2,-,TRBV10-1,-,CASSVIYGGTRSGELFF,TGCGCCAGCAGTGTCATCTACGGTGGCACGAGGTCCGGGGAGCTGTTTTTT
TRBJ2-5,-,TRBV18,-,CASSPNGGETQYF,TGTGCCAGCTCACCAAACGGGGGAGAGACCCAGTACTTC
TRBJ2-7,-,TRBV6-8,TRBD1,CASRDQGAAYEQYF,TGTGCCAGCAGGGACCAGGGGGCCGCCTACGAGCAGTACTTC
TRBJ2-1,-,TRBV11-3,TRBD2,CASSAGLRGRNEQFF,TGTGCCAGCAGCGCGGGACTCCGCGGGAGGAATGAGCAGTTCTTC
TRBJ2-1,few,TRBV29-1,-,CSVRPRGNEQFF,TGCAGCGTTCGGCCCCGGGGGAATGAGCAGTTCTTC
TRBJ2-5,-,TRBV22-1,-,CASSLAALSRETQYF,TGTGCCAGCAGCCTCGCGGCACTCTCAAGGGAGACCCAGTACTTC
TRBJ2-7,-,TRBV11-3,-,CASSPRGGQGYEQYF,TGTGCCAGCAGCCCCCGGGGAGGGCAGGGGTACGAGCAGTACTTC
TRBJ1-1,-,TRBV10-3,-,CAISEFPRGHPKPEAFF,TGTGCCATCAGTGAGTTCCCCAGGGGCCATCCAAAGCCCGAAGCTTTCTTT
TRBJ1-6,-,TRBV19,-,CASSNGTPYNSPLHF,TGTGCCAGTAGTAACGGGACACCTTATAATTCACCCCTCCACTTT
TRBJ1-5,-,TRBV7-6,-,CASSLKWGLWLPRYQPQHF,TGTGCCAGCAGCTTAAAATGGGGGCTGTGGCTCCCTCGGTATCAGCCCCAGCATTTT
TRBJ2-5,-,TRBV30,-,CAWSVHGSLRAQYF,TGTGCCTGGAGTGTACACGGGTCCCTGAGGGCCCAGTACTTC
TRBJ2-3,few,TRBV5-1,-,CASKPVGRHSTDTQYF,TGCGCCAGCAAGCCGGTAGGCAGGCACAGCACAGATACGCAGTATTTT
TRBJ1-1,-,TRBV7-6,-,CASSFSHANTEAFF,TGTGCCAGCAGCTTTAGTCACGCGAACACTGAAGCTTTCTTT
TRBJ2-1,few,TRBV30,-,CAWRLRDEQFF,TGTGCCTGGAGACTACGCGATGAGCAGTTCTTC